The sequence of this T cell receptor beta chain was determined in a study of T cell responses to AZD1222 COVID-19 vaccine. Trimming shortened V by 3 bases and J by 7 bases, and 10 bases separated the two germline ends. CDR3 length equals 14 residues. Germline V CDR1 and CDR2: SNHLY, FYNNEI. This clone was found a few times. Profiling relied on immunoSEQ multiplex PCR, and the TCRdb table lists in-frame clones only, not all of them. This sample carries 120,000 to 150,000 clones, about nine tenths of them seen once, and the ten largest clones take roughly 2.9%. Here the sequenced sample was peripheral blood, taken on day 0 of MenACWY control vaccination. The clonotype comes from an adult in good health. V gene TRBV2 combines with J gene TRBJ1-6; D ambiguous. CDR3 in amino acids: CASSERLRNSPLHF. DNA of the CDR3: TGTGCCAGCAGTGAGCGCCTGCGGAATTCACCCCTCCACTTT.